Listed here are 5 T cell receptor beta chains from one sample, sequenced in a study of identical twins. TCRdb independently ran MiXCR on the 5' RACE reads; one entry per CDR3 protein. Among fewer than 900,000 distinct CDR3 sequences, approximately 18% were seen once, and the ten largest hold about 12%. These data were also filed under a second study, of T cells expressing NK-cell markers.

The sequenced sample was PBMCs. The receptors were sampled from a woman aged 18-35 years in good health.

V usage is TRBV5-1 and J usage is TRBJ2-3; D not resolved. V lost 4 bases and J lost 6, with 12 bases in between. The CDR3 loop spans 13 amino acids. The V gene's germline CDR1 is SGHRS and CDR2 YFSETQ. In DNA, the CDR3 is TGCGCCAGCAGCCCGGACCTCCAGGATACGCAGTATTTT. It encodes CASSPDLQDTQYF.

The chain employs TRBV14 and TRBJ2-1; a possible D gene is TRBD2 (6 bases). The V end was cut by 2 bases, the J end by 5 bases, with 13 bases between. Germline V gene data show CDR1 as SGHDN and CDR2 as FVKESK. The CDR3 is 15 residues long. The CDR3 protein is CASSQWTIRDNEQFF. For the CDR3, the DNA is TGTGCCAGCAGCCAATGGACTATTCGGGACAATGAGCAGTTCTTC.

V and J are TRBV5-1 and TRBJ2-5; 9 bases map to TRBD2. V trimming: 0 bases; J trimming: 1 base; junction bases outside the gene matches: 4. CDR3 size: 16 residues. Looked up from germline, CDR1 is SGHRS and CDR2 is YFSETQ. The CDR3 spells CASSLAGLAIQETQYF. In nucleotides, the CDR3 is TGCGCCAGCAGCTTGGCCGGACTAGCGATCCAAGAGACCCAGTACTTC.

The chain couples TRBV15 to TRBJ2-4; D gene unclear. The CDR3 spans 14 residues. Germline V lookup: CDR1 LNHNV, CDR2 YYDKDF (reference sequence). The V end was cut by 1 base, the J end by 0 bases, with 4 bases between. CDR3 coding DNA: TGTGCCACCAGCAGAGCGGCAGCCAAAAACATTCAGTACTTC. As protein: CATSRAAAKNIQYF.

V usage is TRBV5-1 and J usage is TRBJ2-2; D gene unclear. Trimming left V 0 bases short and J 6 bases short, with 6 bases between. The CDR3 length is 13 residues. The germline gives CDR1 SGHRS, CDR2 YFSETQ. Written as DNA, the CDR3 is TGCGCCAGCAGCTTGGGGCCAGCCGGGGAGCTGTTTTTT. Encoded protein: CASSLGPAGELFF.